This T cell receptor (beta chain) was captured in a study of T-cell memory formation after mild COVID-19. This clonotype has only a few counts. Its antigen is not identified. In germline, CDR1 is DFQATT, CDR2 SNEGSKA (reference sequence). The V gene end was trimmed by 0 bases and the J gene end by 1 base; junction bases not matched to a gene: 5. CDR3 length: 15 residues. Study results and caveats: Pre-infection memory harbored some responding clones, suggesting cross-reactive memory joined. CD4+ contracting clones were found mainly in CM and EM, and CD8+ ones in EMRA. Later expanders leaned CD4+, whereas day 15 to 85 contracting clones were balanced CD4/CD8. Whether second-wave clones peaking at day 37 were SARS-CoV-2 specific went unconfirmed.

In TCRdb, the 5' RACE reads were re-called with MiXCR into one record per CDR3 protein. Of more than 70,000 distinct CDR3 sequences in the sample, more than 11% were seen once. J is TRBJ2-7 and V is TRBV20-1; 8 nucleotides align to TRBD2. The sequencing sample was made of PBMCs or a T cell subset sorted from them (not recorded which). The receptor comes from an adult woman who had mild COVID-19 (a few samples of this study predate the infection). Cell type and time point are not known. CDR3 protein: CSARDGSGTSYEQYF. CDR3 coding DNA: TGCAGTGCTAGAGACGGTAGCGGGACGTCCTACGAGCAGTACTTC.